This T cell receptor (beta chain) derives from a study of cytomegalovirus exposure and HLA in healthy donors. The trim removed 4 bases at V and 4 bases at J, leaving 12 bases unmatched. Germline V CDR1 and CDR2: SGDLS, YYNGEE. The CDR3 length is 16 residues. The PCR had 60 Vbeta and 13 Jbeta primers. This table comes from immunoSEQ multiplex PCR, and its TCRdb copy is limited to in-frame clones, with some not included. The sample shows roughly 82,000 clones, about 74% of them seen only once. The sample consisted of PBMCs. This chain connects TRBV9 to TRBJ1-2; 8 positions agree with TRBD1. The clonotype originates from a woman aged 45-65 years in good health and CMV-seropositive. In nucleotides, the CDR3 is TGTGCCAGCAGCTCGGGACAGGTGCCCTCCATCTATGGCTACACCTTC. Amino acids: CASSSGQVPSIYGYTF.